The 17 T cell receptor beta chains below were found in one sample sequenced in a study of T-cell reconstitution after alpha-beta-depleted transplantation in children. TCRbeta library construction was performed incorporating unique molecular identifiers. TCRdb reprocessed the PCR reads with MiXCR, giving one entry per CDR3 protein. The sample has around 210,000 distinct CDR3 sequences; approximately 6.3% are singletons. The sequencing here drew on PBMCs, taken before TCRalphabeta/CD19-depleted stem cell transplant. These receptors all come from a boy under 10 years old with acute lymphoblastic leukemia, due to receive a stem cell transplant.

The chain employs TRBV29-1 and TRBJ2-1; D gene unclear. CDR1 is SQVTM and CDR2 is ANQGSEA in the germline V gene. The germline V and J ends were trimmed by 6 bases and 0 bases, with 9 bases remaining between them. The CDR3 covers 13 residues. The CDR3 coding sequence is TGCAGCGTCGCGGAGAGCTCCTACAATGAGCAGTTCTTC. Its translation is CSVAESSYNEQFF.

The rearrangement links TRBV30 to TRBJ2-1; TRBD2 matches 9 bases. The trim removed 6 bases at V and 7 bases at J, leaving 16 bases unmatched. This CDR3 has 16 residues. Per the germline V gene, CDR1 is GTSNPN and CDR2 is SVGIG (reference sequence). The CDR3 here is CACVWLPGTSKNEQFF. For the CDR3, the DNA is TGTGCCTGCGTTTGGTTGCCCGGGACTAGCAAGAATGAGCAGTTCTTC.

This clonotype was observed at least ten times. The rearrangement uses TRBV5-5 and TRBJ2-7, with D hard to call. The CDR3 is 16 residues long. V lost 0 bases to trimming and J lost 1 base, with 14 bases between them. Germline CDR1 reads SGHKS; CDR2 reads YYEKEE (reference sequence). CDR3 nucleotide sequence: TGTGCCAGCAGCTTGGGTTTTAAATCCTCTTCCTACGAGCAGTACTTC. This encodes CASSLGFKSSSYEQYF.

The J gene is TRBJ1-2, the V gene TRBV2; 7 nucleotides align to TRBD1. The CDR3 covers 15 residues. Germline V gene data show CDR1 as SNHLY and CDR2 as FYNNEI. Germline trimming cut 0 bases from V and 2 bases from J; bases unmatched to any gene: 3. The CDR3 coding sequence is TGTGCCAGCAGTGAAGCGTACAGGGGAAACTATGGCTACACCTTC. This translates into CASSEAYRGNYGYTF.

The table lists this clonotype with many counts. This chain joins TRBV7-2 and TRBJ1-4; D unclear. Per germline, CDR1 SGHTA and CDR2 FQGNSA. The V and J ends lost 3 bases and 0 bases respectively, with 5 bases between them. This CDR3 has 14 residues. The CDR3: CASSFGATNEKLFF. The CDR3 coding sequence is TGTGCCAGCAGCTTCGGTGCAACTAATGAAAAACTGTTTTTT.

At least ten counts were recorded for this clonotype. The gene calls are TRBV4-2 and TRBJ2-7; 11 nucleotides line up with TRBD2. Per the germline V gene, CDR1 is LGHNA and CDR2 is YNFKEQ. The CDR3 consists of 16 residues. J gave up 2 bases and V 4 bases, and 7 bases lay outside the gene matches. In DNA, the CDR3 is TGTGCCAGCAGCCCACTTGGGACTAGCGGCCCCTACGAGCAGTACTTC. This sequence encodes CASSPLGTSGPYEQYF.

This clonotype was observed a few times. The genes are TRBV19 and TRBJ2-5; 13 bases map to TRBD2. Germline V lookup: CDR1 LNHDA, CDR2 SQIVND (reference sequence). The CDR3 runs to 18 residues. V lost 3 bases, J lost 5 bases, and 12 bases stayed unmatched. The CDR3 loop reads CASSIGTSGDPEGETQYF. The CDR3 DNA reads TGTGCCAGTAGTATTGGGACTAGCGGGGACCCTGAAGGCGAGACCCAGTACTTC.

This clonotype was detected only a few times. This chain uses TRBV28 with TRBJ2-3; 7 bases fit TRBD1. CDR3 length equals 13 residues. Germline CDR1 and CDR2: MDHEN and SYDVKM. The trim removed 11 bases at V and 6 bases at J, leaving 11 bases unmatched. CDR3 region: CACGEQGRDTQYF. CDR3 DNA: TGTGCCTGTGGGGAACAGGGGCGGGATACGCAGTATTTT.

This clonotype occurred many times. This sequence joins TRBV9 and TRBJ2-1; no clear D gene. The CDR3 runs 12 residues. Germline V CDR1 and CDR2: SGDLS, YYNGEE. The V end lost 4 bases, the J end lost 7 bases, and 9 bases lay between the germline ends. As DNA, the CDR3 is TGTGCCAGCAGCCCCCTAGGGAATGAGCAGTTCTTC. It yields the protein CASSPLGNEQFF.

The genes are TRBV20-1 and TRBJ1-2; D gene uncertain. Trimming pared 7 bases from V and 0 bases from J, leaving 9 bases between. Germline assignment: CDR1 DFQATT and CDR2 SNEGSKA (reference sequence). This CDR3 spans 12 amino acids. The CDR3: CSVQSANYGYTF. The CDR3 region has the DNA TGCAGTGTGCAGTCAGCTAACTATGGCTACACCTTC.

This clonotype was counted a few times. CDR3 amino acids: CASSPGSGGQPQHF. In DNA form, the CDR3 reads TGTGCCAGCAGCCCCGGGTCCGGCGGGCAGCCCCAGCATTTT. V gene TRBV6-2 or TRBV6-3 combines with J gene TRBJ1-5; unclear D gene. The V gene's germline CDR1 is MNHEY and CDR2 SVGEGT. V was clipped by 6 bases and J by 7 bases, with 16 bases between them. The CDR3 contains 14 residues.

Ten or more counts support this clonotype. The rearrangement joins TRBV12-3 or TRBV12-4 to TRBJ2-1, with 8 bases identical to TRBD2. The V and J ends lost 5 bases and 1 base, in that order; junction bases with no gene match: 4. CDR3 size: 15 residues. This CDR3 is CASSIRLASYNEQFF. CDR3 DNA: TGTGCCAGCAGTATCCGACTAGCGTCCTACAATGAGCAGTTCTTC.

This clonotype showed up many times. The chain employs TRBV12-3 or TRBV12-4 and TRBJ2-7; D possibly matches TRBD1 or TRBD2 (6 bases each). This CDR3 contains 14 residues. Trimming pared 3 bases from V and 4 bases from J, leaving 13 bases between. CDR3 sequence: CASSFGQGRYEQYF. In DNA, the CDR3 is TGTGCCAGCAGTTTCGGGCAGGGGAGGTACGAGCAGTACTTC.

This clonotype was seen many times. This chain uses TRBV14 with TRBJ2-1; D unresolved. The CDR3 is 13 residues long. Trimming left V 4 bases short and J 7 bases short, with 11 bases between. Per germline, CDR1 SGHDN and CDR2 FVKESK. DNA for the CDR3: TGTGCCAGCAGCCCCCGCCTGAAGAATGAGCAGTTCTTC. Its protein is CASSPRLKNEQFF. Using reference TRBV14 and TRBJ2-1 for the parts outside the CDR3, the full variable domain is EAGVTQFPSHSVIEKGQTVTLRCDPISGHDNLYWYRRVMGKEIKFLLHFVKESKQDESGMPNNRFLAERTGGTYSTLKVQPAELEDSGVYFCASSPRLKNEQFFGPGTRLTVL.

This clonotype was recorded a few times. The J gene is TRBJ1-2, the V gene TRBV9; D is unresolved. Germline CDR1 is SGDLS and CDR2 is YYNGEE. This CDR3 spans 14 amino acids. Trimming shortened V by 0 bases and J by 4 bases, and 10 bases separated the two germline ends. The CDR3 bases are TGTGCCAGCAGCGTAGACGGCGAGACCTATGGCTACACCTTC. This sequence encodes CASSVDGETYGYTF.

A few counts support this clonotype. This chain connects TRBV7-9 to TRBJ1-2; possible D gene TRBD1, 6 bases. Germline V gene data show CDR1 as SEHNR and CDR2 as FQNEAQ (reference sequence). CDR3 length equals 14 residues. Trimming cost V 5 bases and J 6 bases, with 16 bases left between them. The CDR3 DNA follows: TGTGCCAGCAGCCTCACAGGGACTGCGGATGGCTACACCTTC. The encoded protein is CASSLTGTADGYTF.

Many counts were recorded for this clonotype. V usage is TRBV20-1 and J usage is TRBJ2-3, with TRBD2 matching over 8 bases. J lost 0 bases, V lost 5 bases, and 7 bases had no gene match. Looked up from germline, CDR1 is DFQATT and CDR2 is SNEGSKA (reference sequence). There are 15 residues in the CDR3. This CDR3 is CSAPQRGSSTDTQYF. CDR3 DNA: TGCAGTGCTCCCCAGCGGGGGTCTAGCACAGATACGCAGTATTTT.